This passage covers 17 T cell receptor beta chains from one sample sequenced in a study of blood T cells in healthy people across ages. A second PCR, run for about 6 to 11 cycles, used a sample-barcoded 5' primer plus a J-beta primer mix. TCRdb independently ran MiXCR on the 5' RACE reads; one entry per CDR3 protein. The sample consists of about 730,000 distinct CDR3 sequences, roughly 47% of them appearing once. Sequenced input: blood. The origin of the receptors is a woman aged 55 to 70 in good health.

V is TRBV6-1 and J is TRBJ2-7; perhaps TRBD1 as D (5 bases). The CDR3 extends over 17 amino acids. V gave up 4 bases and J gave up 3 bases, with 22 bases separating them. Germline-derived CDR1 and CDR2 are MNHNS and SASEGT. The CDR3 bases are TGTGCCAGCAGTGTCTTACCCCCAGGGCCCGATGGCTACGAGCAGTACTTC. Translating it yields CASSVLPPGPDGYEQYF.

This chain uses TRBV5-1 with TRBJ2-1; TRBD1 is a possible D gene (7 bases). The CDR3 is 14 amino acids. Trimming removed 4 bases at V and 6 bases at J, with 14 bases between. Per germline, CDR1 SGHRS and CDR2 YFSETQ. The CDR3 region has the DNA TGCGCCAGCAGCGGGTCAGGGGGGACCAATGAGCAGTTCTTC. The encoded protein is CASSGSGGTNEQFF.

The gene calls are TRBV20-1 and TRBJ2-7; D may match TRBD1 or TRBD2 (5 bases each). In germline, CDR1 is DFQATT, CDR2 SNEGSKA (reference sequence). The CDR3 runs to 17 residues. V was cut by 0 bases and J by 3 bases, with 21 bases left in between. The CDR3 protein is CSARDQGERTGFYEQYF. CDR3 nucleotide sequence: TGCAGTGCTAGAGATCAAGGGGAAAGGACTGGGTTCTACGAGCAGTACTTC.

This clonotype was recorded many times. The chain uses TRBV7-2 and TRBJ2-5; D is ambiguous. This CDR3 has 17 amino acids. CDR1 SGHTA and CDR2 FQGNSA come from the germline V gene. Trimming pared 10 bases from V and 2 bases from J, leaving 26 bases between. The CDR3 region has the DNA TGTGCCACCTCTTCAACGAATTTTGTGGGTGTGCAAGAGACCCAGTACTTC. As protein: CATSSTNFVGVQETQYF.

V and J are TRBV20-1 and TRBJ1-1; D remains ambiguous. The ends were cut back, 1 base at V and 6 bases at J, with 9 bases in the middle. The CDR3 covers 12 residues. In germline, CDR1 is DFQATT, CDR2 SNEGSKA (reference sequence). CDR3 sequence reads: CSARGSTAEAFF. CDR3 nucleotides: TGCAGTGCTAGAGGTTCGACGGCTGAAGCTTTCTTT.

The rearrangement uses TRBV29-1 and TRBJ2-1; D remains unclear. The DNA end favors TRBJ2-7, so the J call may be wrong. The germline V gene has CDR1 SQVTM and CDR2 ANQGSEA. The CDR3 totals 14 residues. The CDR3 sequence is CSVEQPGSYNEQYF. The CDR3 nucleotides read TGCAGCGTTGAACAACCGGGCTCCTACAATGAGCAGTACTTC.

In its sample, this clonotype was seen many times. The CDR3 DNA is TGTGCCAGCAGCTCCAGGGGTTATGGCTACACCTTC. Translation: CASSSRGYGYTF. The J gene is TRBJ1-2, the V gene TRBV7-2; possibly TRBD1 for D (6 bases). Trimming left V 4 bases short and J 5 bases short, with 8 bases between. Germline V gene lookup returns CDR1 SGHTA and CDR2 FQGNSA. This CDR3 has 12 amino acids.

The chain couples TRBV7-2 to TRBJ2-1; D is uncertain. The ends were cut back, 7 bases at V and 5 bases at J, with 12 bases in the middle. The CDR3 length is 13 residues. CDR1 SGHTA and CDR2 FQGNSA come from the germline V gene. CDR3 DNA: TGTGCCAGCATCTTGGACGGTAACAATGAGCAGTTCTTC. This codes for CASILDGNNEQFF.

The CDR3 is CASSKQREGLLNEQFF. The CDR3 bases are TGTGCCAGCAGCAAACAGCGGGAGGGCCTGTTGAATGAGCAGTTCTTC. This sequence joins TRBV2 and TRBJ2-1, with 10 bases that match TRBD2. With V trimmed by 6 bases and J by 7 bases, 12 bases remained unmatched. Germline V CDR1 and CDR2: SNHLY, FYNNEI. This CDR3 has 16 amino acids.

This clonotype appeared a few times. This clone may be a read error of a much larger clone one base away. V usage is TRBV3-1 and J usage is TRBJ2-7, with 12 bases matching TRBD2. This CDR3 is 15 amino acids long. Trimming cost V 5 bases and J 7 bases; bases outside gene matches: 9. Germline V gene sequence: CDR1 LGHDT, CDR2 YNNKEL (reference sequence). CDR3 sequence reads: CASSETRLAGDEQYF. The CDR3 DNA follows: TGTGCCAGCAGCGAAACTCGACTAGCGGGAGATGAGCAGTACTTC.

This clonotype was counted many times. The V gene is TRBV7-9, the J gene TRBJ2-6; tentatively, D is TRBD2 (6 bases). Trimming removed 1 base from V and 2 bases from J, with 9 bases in between. In germline, CDR1 is SEHNR, CDR2 FQNEAQ (reference sequence). CDR3 length: 16 amino acids. The DNA for the CDR3 is TGTGCCAGCAGCTTAGGCGGGGTAGCTGGGGCCAACGTCCTGACTTTC. Residues: CASSLGGVAGANVLTF.

The gene calls are TRBV10-3 and TRBJ2-7; TRBD2 aligns across 9 bases. With 0 bases clipped from V and 2 bases from J, the junction kept 2 bases outside the gene matches. From germline, CDR1 is ENHRY and CDR2 SYGVKD. The CDR3 has 15 amino acids. CDR3 in DNA: TGTGCCATCAGTGAGTCTAGCGGGGGTCCCTACGAGCAGTACTTC. This translates into CAISESSGGPYEQYF.

The table lists this clonotype with a count of one. This chain joins TRBV7-2 and TRBJ2-7; the D gene is possibly TRBD1 (6 bases). The CDR3 covers 14 residues. Germline V gives CDR1 SGHTA, CDR2 FQGNSA. The V end lost 8 bases, the J end lost 5 bases, and 19 bases lay between the germline ends. CDR3: CASASSRGQNEQYF. DNA for the CDR3: TGTGCCAGCGCATCCTCCAGGGGCCAAAACGAGCAGTACTTC.

The gene calls are TRBV9 and TRBJ2-1; 7 bases agree with TRBD2. Trimming at V came to 0 bases and at J to 8 bases, leaving 8 bases not matched to a gene. The CDR3 contains 15 residues. The germline gives CDR1 SGDLS, CDR2 YYNGEE. The CDR3 spells CASSVGTAGDHEQFF. Here the CDR3 DNA reads TGTGCCAGCAGCGTAGGTACGGCGGGAGACCATGAGCAGTTCTTC.

V usage is TRBV14 and J usage is TRBJ2-5; D gene ambiguous. This CDR3 has 14 amino acids. Trimming cost V 4 bases and J 3 bases, with 12 bases left between them. Germline V gene sequence: CDR1 SGHDN, CDR2 FVKESK. CDR3 DNA: TGTGCCAGCAGCCCTCTAGGGCTAGAAGAGACCCAGTACTTC. As protein: CASSPLGLEETQYF.

This clonotype was detected only once. The rearrangement uses TRBV25-1 and TRBJ1-4; maybe TRBD1 (6 bases). Trimming stripped 1 base from V and 3 bases from J, with 9 bases between. Germline V gene sequence: CDR1 MGHDK, CDR2 SYGVNS. CDR3 size: 15 residues. CDR3 in DNA: TGTGCCAGCAGTGAATGGAGGGGGTCTAATGAAAAACTGTTTTTT. Translating it yields CASSEWRGSNEKLFF.

A single count supports this clonotype. The chain carries TRBV11-2 and TRBJ1-4; D is uncertain. The CDR3 runs 16 residues. V lost 5 bases and J lost 0, with 13 bases in between. Germline assignment: CDR1 SGHAT and CDR2 FQNNGV. CDR3 in amino acids: CASSPNWGSTNEKLFF. In DNA form, the CDR3 reads TGTGCCAGCAGCCCAAACTGGGGATCAACTAATGAAAAACTGTTTTTT.